Here is one TCR beta chain with its context. Its specific antigen is unknown. No much larger clonotype is one base removed from it; base qualities were not supplied. TCR cDNA was made using 5'RACE template switching, a step that added a universal primer site and unique molecular identifiers. Priming of cDNA synthesis was performed from both the TCR alpha and TCR beta constant segments. Library amplification involved two PCR steps, and the second step added sample barcodes and sequencing adapters. Sequencing of the libraries was done on either Illumina HiSeq 2500 (2x100 bp) or NovaSeq (2x150 bp). Per the source publication's procedure: MIGEC handled demultiplexing of reads and collapsing into UMI consensus sequences, while MiXCR performed V(D)J alignment. Using edgeR on replicate PBMC samples, clonotypes were called vaccine-responding if FDR was below 0.01 and the log2 fold change was above 5 up to day 15. Each bulk clonotype was labeled CD4 or CD8 based on which sequenced repertoire, CD4 or CD8, contained the clonotype at higher abundance. TCRdb applied fastp at Q25 and MiXCR to the public reads, then kept only in-frame beta chains. Each CDR3 protein appears once, grouped with its most common genes and DNA. In this record, the V and J calls reflect TCRdb's handling and not the investigators' own analysis. Counted in this sample were a few hundred thousand distinct CDR3 sequences; approximately 7% of them appeared once. In total, the top ten clones hold 15% to 20% of the sample.

The data derive from a study of T cells after yellow fever vaccination (dated by TCRdb to between 2017 and 2020). Describing the broader study: The SMART-Seq v4 Ultra Low Input RNA kit was used to prepare libraries from fractions with low cell numbers. To track T-cell clones before and after primary and booster YFV17D yellow fever vaccination, bulk TCR alpha and beta repertoires were sequenced longitudinally. Blood was collected at multiple timepoints before and after primary and secondary immunization, and bulk PBMC replicates and cell subsets were isolated. Two healthy male donors, one aged 18 to 29 and one aged 30 to 40 years, made up the cohort.

In the paper's terms, the treatment or condition label means: live attenuated yellow fever vaccine strain. At every blood-draw timepoint, two biological replicates of bulk PBMCs were collected. A standard Ficoll-Paque protocol was used to isolate PBMCs from peripheral blood. TriZol was used to extract RNA from bulk PBMCs, from CD4 and CD8 fractions, and from dextramer-positive and dextramer-negative fractions. Study-wide findings and limitations: After the booster, most of the clones that had expanded following primary vaccination were detected again (around 97% of CD4 and 80% to 90% of CD8), which suggests that memory was broadly maintained. Computational filtering was needed because FACS-sorted repertoires could contain abundant contaminating clonotypes from the bulk population. A small share of clonotypes was detected in both CD4 and CD8 compartments, with the overlap likely arising from convergent recombination. The secondary T-cell response was weaker than the primary response but faster, peaking on day 5 instead of day 15. Because the study included only two donors, the extent to which the findings can be generalized is limited.

The sample consisted of PBMCs, taken about 41 days after the first yellow fever vaccination. The clonotype was recovered from a man younger than 30 who received the YFV17D yellow fever vaccine.

The sequenced DNA: TGCGCCAGCAGCCAAGAATGGGGCGAGGGGGGGCGGGGGGCGTACAATGAGCAGTTCTTC. Its protein is CASSQEWGEGGRGAYNEQFF. Recombination joined TRBV4-3 with TRBJ2-1, and 8 junctional nucleotides match TRBD2. Taken from the germline V gene, the CDR1 and CDR2 loops are LGHNA and YSLEER. Relative to germline, V is missing 0 bases and J is missing 4 bases, with 17 bases of the junction outside any gene match. Inclusive of the bounding cysteine and phenylalanine, the CDR3 is 20 residues long. Only the CDR3 part of the read is kept: 60 bases, read in frame from the first base.